The 28 T cell receptor beta chains presented below share a single source sample, sequenced in a study of T cells after yellow fever vaccination. MiXCR, run by TCRdb on the 5' RACE reads, gives a single entry per CDR3 protein. The data contain hundreds of thousands of distinct CDR3 sequences, roughly 8.7% of them seen just once; the ten biggest clones take up about 3.5%. This specimen was CD4+ T cells sorted from PBMCs, taken 5 days after the yellow fever booster vaccination. Receptors were obtained from a man between 18 and 35 years old who received the YFV17D yellow fever vaccine.

The table lists this clonotype with a few counts. The chain couples TRBV7-2 to TRBJ2-7; the D is unclear. The germline V and J ends were trimmed by 3 bases and 3 bases, with 9 bases remaining between them. This CDR3 comprises 13 residues. The germline gives CDR1 SGHTA, CDR2 FQGNSA. The CDR3 loop reads CASSLVANYEQYV. The CDR3 nucleotides read TGTGCCAGCAGCTTGGTAGCTAACTACGAGCAGTACGTC.

The chain links TRBV20-1 to TRBJ2-1; 7 positions agree with TRBD2. This CDR3 has 16 amino acids. V lost 5 bases, J lost 5 bases, and 15 bases stayed unmatched. Germline V gives CDR1 DFQATT, CDR2 SNEGSKA (reference sequence). CDR3 sequence: CSAAEQQRGRNNEQFF. In nucleotides, the CDR3 is TGCAGTGCTGCAGAGCAACAGCGGGGTCGGAACAATGAGCAGTTCTTC.

This clonotype was counted between two and nine times. The chain combines TRBV19 with TRBJ1-1; tentatively, D is TRBD1 (6 bases). V shed 2 bases and J shed 5 bases, with 12 bases lying between them. The CDR3 has 14 residues. In germline, CDR1 is LNHDA, CDR2 SQIVND (reference sequence). CDR3 region: CASSILTGATEAFF. The CDR3 DNA follows: TGTGCCAGTAGTATATTGACGGGGGCTACTGAAGCTTTCTTT.

The chain links TRBV4-3 to TRBJ2-5, with a weak D call TRBD2 (5 bases). This CDR3 has 19 amino acids. Germline CDR1 is LGHNA and CDR2 is YSLEER. V lost 1 base to trimming and J lost 2 bases, with 23 bases between them. CDR3 DNA: TGCGCCAGCAGCCAAGGTCCAACCGGGAATGCGGGTCGACAAGAGACCCAGTACTTC. Translation: CASSQGPTGNAGRQETQYF.

This clonotype was seen at least ten times. The gene calls are TRBV19 and TRBJ2-2; D tentatively reads TRBD1 or TRBD2 (5 bases each). Germline CDR1 and CDR2: LNHDA and SQIVND (reference sequence). Trimming cost V 3 bases and J 6 bases, with 11 bases left between them. This CDR3 is built from 14 residues. The CDR3 sequence: CASSIVRGAGELFF. The CDR3 DNA reads TGTGCCAGTAGTATTGTCCGAGGGGCCGGGGAGCTGTTTTTT.

This clonotype came up a few times. The chain is built from TRBV5-6 and TRBJ1-5, with D unclear. Germline V CDR1 and CDR2: SGHDT, YYEEEE. There are 14 residues in the CDR3. V lost 2 bases and J lost 4, with 10 bases in between. The CDR3 nucleotides read TGTGCCAGCAGCTTCTTCTTGGGGAATCAGCCCCAGCATTTT. It translates to CASSFFLGNQPQHF.

This clonotype was counted a few times. This chain links TRBV18 with TRBJ2-7; D call uncertain. The V and J ends lost 1 base and 3 bases respectively, with 7 bases between them. The germline CDR1 and CDR2 sequences are KGHSH and LQKENI. The CDR3 is 13 residues long. The CDR3 DNA is TGTGCCAGCTCACCACAAGACAACTACGAGCAGTACGTC. Protein: CASSPQDNYEQYV.

The genes are TRBV6-5 and TRBJ2-7; 10 nucleotides line up with TRBD1. Trimming at V came to 5 bases and at J to 1 base, leaving 8 bases not matched to a gene. CDR1 is MNHEY, CDR2 SVGAGI, per germline. The CDR3 runs to 16 residues. The CDR3 here is CASSPFGTGVSYEQYF. The DNA of the CDR3 is TGTGCCAGCAGTCCCTTCGGGACAGGGGTGTCCTACGAGCAGTACTTC.

The rearrangement links TRBV11-1 to TRBJ2-7, with 11 bases that match TRBD2. CDR3 length: 15 residues. The V and J ends lost 6 bases and 4 bases, in that order; junction bases with no gene match: 8. Germline CDR1 reads SGHAT; CDR2 reads FQDESV (reference sequence). This chain's CDR3 is CASRHTGTSGYEQYF. For the CDR3, the DNA is TGTGCCAGCAGGCACACCGGGACTAGCGGTTACGAGCAGTACTTC.

The chain is built from TRBV10-3 and TRBJ2-2; no reliable D call. Per germline, CDR1 ENHRY and CDR2 SYGVKD. CDR3 length equals 16 residues. The V end was cut by 0 bases, the J end by 7 bases, with 15 bases between. DNA for the CDR3: TGTGCCATCAGTGAGTCCTACGGCCCCTCCGGCGGGGAGCTGTTTTTT. Amino acid sequence: CAISESYGPSGGELFF.

This clonotype was counted many times. The V gene is TRBV6-5, the J gene TRBJ2-5; D tentatively reads TRBD1 or TRBD2 (5 bases each). The CDR3 loop spans 13 amino acids. In germline, CDR1 is MNHEY, CDR2 SVGAGI. The ends were cut back, 8 bases at V and 1 base at J, with 11 bases in the middle. CDR3: CASHGALQETQYF. Here the CDR3 DNA reads TGTGCCAGCCACGGGGCCCTCCAAGAGACCCAGTACTTC.

The chain carries TRBV7-3 and TRBJ2-2; TRBD1 is a possible D gene (5 bases). The CDR3 is 15 amino acids. The germline CDR1 and CDR2 sequences are SGHTA and FQGTGA. Trimming left V 3 bases short and J 4 bases short, with 12 bases between. This CDR3 is CASSFSQGRTGELFF. In DNA, the CDR3 is TGTGCCAGCAGCTTTTCCCAGGGTCGCACCGGGGAGCTGTTTTTT.

At least ten counts were recorded for this clonotype. This sequence joins TRBV4-1 and TRBJ2-1; perhaps D is TRBD1 or TRBD2 (5 bases each). Deletions cut 2 bases from V and 7 bases from J, with 18 bases between. The CDR3 length is 16 residues. Germline lookup yields CDR1 MGHRA and CDR2 YSYEKL. CDR3 sequence: CASSQPGTDSANEQFF. For the CDR3, the DNA is TGCGCCAGCAGCCAACCCGGGACCGACTCCGCTAATGAGCAGTTCTTC.

The rearrangement joins TRBV7-9 to TRBJ2-3; TRBD2 matches at 13 bases. Germline-derived CDR1 and CDR2 are SEHNR and FQNEAQ (reference sequence). The V gene end was trimmed by 3 bases and the J gene end by 10 bases; junction bases not matched to a gene: 7. The CDR3 totals 15 residues. The CDR3: CASSLGTSGEPSQYF. The CDR3 DNA reads TGTGCCAGCAGCTTGGGGACTAGCGGGGAACCATCGCAGTATTTT.

This clonotype was recorded at least ten times. The V and J genes are TRBV6-5 and TRBJ1-6; D is undetermined. The V end was cut by 4 bases, the J end by 7 bases, with 14 bases between. This CDR3 region has 15 residues. CDR1 is MNHEY, CDR2 SVGAGI, per germline. This CDR3 reads CASSFKVRRNSPLHF. The CDR3 DNA reads as TGTGCCAGCAGTTTTAAGGTCAGAAGGAATTCACCCCTCCACTTT.

The chain recombines TRBV4-2 with TRBJ2-6; D gene unclear. The CDR3 covers 16 residues. Germline V gene data show CDR1 as LGHNA and CDR2 as YNFKEQ. V lost 4 bases, J lost 1 base, and 11 bases lay in between. The CDR3 DNA reads TGTGCCAGCAGCCCATTCGCCGATTCTGGGGCCAACGTCCTGACTTTC. Its protein product is CASSPFADSGANVLTF.

This clonotype was seen many times. The chain links TRBV5-1 to TRBJ2-3, with D possibly being TRBD2 (6 bases). Trimming took 7 bases from V and 3 from J, leaving 12 bases between them. There are 13 residues in the CDR3. Germline V CDR1 and CDR2: SGHRS, YFSETQ. For the CDR3, the DNA is TGCGCCAGCGGGCGGGGAGGAACAGATACGCAGTATTTT. Protein: CASGRGGTDTQYF.

The chain has TRBV7-2 and TRBJ2-3; D is perhaps TRBD1 (6 bases). The germline V gene has CDR1 SGHTA and CDR2 FQGNSA. V gave up 3 bases and J gave up 5 bases, with 18 bases separating them. The CDR3 has 16 residues. CDR3 coding DNA: TGTGCCAGCAGCTTGCAGGGGCCACCCTCCGGAGATACGCAGTATTTT. This sequence encodes CASSLQGPPSGDTQYF.

The chain has TRBV7-2 and TRBJ1-6; TRBD1 matches at 7 bases. Germline V gene sequence: CDR1 SGHTA, CDR2 FQGNSA. With 5 bases clipped from V and 9 bases from J, the junction kept 4 bases outside the gene matches. The CDR3 spans 13 residues. CDR3 in DNA: TGTGCCAGCAGCCGGGACAGCTTTTCACCCCTCCACTTT. It encodes CASSRDSFSPLHF.

The chain links TRBV6-5 to TRBJ2-7, with 10 bases aligning to TRBD1. Germline-derived CDR1 and CDR2 are MNHEY and SVGAGI. With V trimmed by 2 bases and J by 4 bases, 5 bases remained unmatched. The CDR3 is made up of 15 amino acids. The CDR3 sequence is CASSYRGQGLYEQYV. CDR3 sequence (DNA): TGTGCCAGCAGTTACAGGGGACAGGGGTTATACGAGCAGTACGTC.

A few counts support this clonotype. This sequence joins TRBV12-3 or TRBV12-4 and TRBJ2-3, with a possible D match to TRBD2 (5 bases). This CDR3 is built from 13 residues. V was cut by 8 bases and J by 5 bases, with 14 bases left in between. The CDR3: CASSPRRGDTQYF. For the CDR3, the DNA is TGTGCCAGCTCCCCGAGACGGGGAGATACGCAGTATTTT.

This clonotype has ten or more counts. This chain connects TRBV20-1 to TRBJ2-3; the D gene is possibly TRBD2 (6 bases). Trimming stripped 3 bases from V and 4 bases from J, with 17 bases between. The CDR3 length is 15 residues. CDR1 DFQATT and CDR2 SNEGSKA come from the germline V gene (reference sequence). The DNA of the CDR3 is TGCAGTGCTAGTCCCATCGGGGAGGCCGCAGATACGCAGTATTTT. This translates into CSASPIGEAADTQYF.

The sample holds a few counts of this clonotype. V and J are TRBV4-1 and TRBJ2-2; 14 positions agree with TRBD2. CDR1 MGHRA and CDR2 YSYEKL come from the germline V gene. There are 19 residues in the CDR3. After removal of 1 base from V and 4 bases from J, the junction contained 8 bases not matched to a gene. The CDR3 bases are TGCGCCAGCAGCCAAGGGGGACTAGCGGGGGAAAGGGTCACCGGGGAGCTGTTTTTT. As protein: CASSQGGLAGERVTGELFF.

This clonotype has more than one count but fewer than ten. V gene TRBV7-9 combines with J gene TRBJ2-7; TRBD1 aligns across 9 bases. Trimming removed 5 bases from V and 0 bases from J; junction bases left unmatched: 5. The germline V gene has CDR1 SEHNR and CDR2 FQNEAQ (reference sequence). The CDR3 contains 15 residues. The CDR3 DNA sequence: TGTGCCAGCAGCCAATGGACAGGGGTCTCCTACGAGCAGTACTTC. Its protein is CASSQWTGVSYEQYF. Filled out from reference TRBV7-9 and TRBJ2-7, the complete variable domain reads DTGVSQNPRHKITKRGQNVTFRCDPISEHNRLYWYRQTLGQGPEFLTYFQNEAQLEKSRLLSDRFSAERPKGSFSTLEIQRTEQGDSAMYLCASSQWTGVSYEQYFGPGTRLTVT.

The rearrangement uses TRBV9 and TRBJ1-6; unclear D gene. Per germline, CDR1 SGDLS and CDR2 YYNGEE. With 0 bases removed from V and 10 bases from J, the gap between germline ends came to 8 bases. CDR3 length equals 13 residues. Written as DNA, the CDR3 is TGTGCCAGCAGCGTAGAAACGGGGTCACCCCTCCACTTT. It yields the protein CASSVETGSPLHF.

In this sample, this clonotype turned up many times. The J gene is TRBJ2-7, the V gene TRBV18; D is perhaps TRBD1 or TRBD2 (7 bases each). Germline CDR1 KGHSH, CDR2 LQKENI. This CDR3 has 15 residues. V shed 3 bases and J shed 5 bases, with 17 bases lying between them. The CDR3 sequence: CASSPPLGRGHEQYF. CDR3 coding DNA: TGTGCCAGCTCACCTCCCCTGGGGAGGGGGCACGAGCAGTACTTC.

V usage is TRBV10-3 and J usage is TRBJ2-7; D may be TRBD1 (5 bases). There are 12 residues in the CDR3. Trimming pared 5 bases from V and 3 bases from J, leaving 8 bases between. Germline values: CDR1 ENHRY, CDR2 SYGVKD. CDR3 loop: CAISLDSYEQYV. CDR3 nucleotides: TGTGCCATCAGTCTTGACAGCTACGAGCAGTACGTC.

With regard to this clonotype: Since a much larger clone is just one base distant, this may be a read error. The J gene is TRBJ2-5, the V gene TRBV12-3 or TRBV12-4; D is tentatively TRBD1 or TRBD2 (6 bases each). The CDR3 sequence is 14 residues long. V lost 3 bases and J lost 5, with 13 bases in between. As DNA, the CDR3 is TGTGCCAGCAGTTTTAGGGGGGTGATTGAGACCCAGTACTTC. Translation gives CASSFRGVIETQYF.